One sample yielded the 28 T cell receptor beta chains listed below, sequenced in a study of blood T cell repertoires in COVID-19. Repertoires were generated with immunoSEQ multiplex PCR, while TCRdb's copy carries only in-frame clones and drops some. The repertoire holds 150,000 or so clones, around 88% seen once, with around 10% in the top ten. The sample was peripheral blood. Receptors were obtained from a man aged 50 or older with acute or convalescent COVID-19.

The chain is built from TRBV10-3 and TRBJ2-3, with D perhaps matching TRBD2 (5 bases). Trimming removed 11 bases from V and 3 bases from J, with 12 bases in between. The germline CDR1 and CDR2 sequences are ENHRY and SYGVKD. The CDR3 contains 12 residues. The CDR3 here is CASSEVTDTQYF. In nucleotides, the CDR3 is TGTGCCTCGTCGGAGGTAACAGATACGCAGTATTTT.

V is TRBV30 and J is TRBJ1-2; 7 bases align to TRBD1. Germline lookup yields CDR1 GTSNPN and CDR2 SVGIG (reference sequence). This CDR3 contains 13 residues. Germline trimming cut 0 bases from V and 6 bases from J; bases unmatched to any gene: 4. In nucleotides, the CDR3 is TGTGCCTGGAGTGTAATCGGGACAGATGGCTACACCTTC. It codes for CAWSVIGTDGYTF.

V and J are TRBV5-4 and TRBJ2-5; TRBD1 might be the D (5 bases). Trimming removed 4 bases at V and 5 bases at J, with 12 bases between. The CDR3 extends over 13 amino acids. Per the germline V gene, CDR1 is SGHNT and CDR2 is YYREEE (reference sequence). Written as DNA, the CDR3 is TGTGCCAGCAGCGCCCAGGGATCGGAGACCCAGTACTTC. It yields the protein CASSAQGSETQYF.

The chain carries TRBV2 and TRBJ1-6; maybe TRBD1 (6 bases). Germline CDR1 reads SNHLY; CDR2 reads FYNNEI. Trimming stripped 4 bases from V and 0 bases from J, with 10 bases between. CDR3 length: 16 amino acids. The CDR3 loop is CASSADSSSYNSPLHF. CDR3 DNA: TGTGCCAGCAGTGCGGACAGCAGCTCCTATAATTCACCCCTCCACTTT.

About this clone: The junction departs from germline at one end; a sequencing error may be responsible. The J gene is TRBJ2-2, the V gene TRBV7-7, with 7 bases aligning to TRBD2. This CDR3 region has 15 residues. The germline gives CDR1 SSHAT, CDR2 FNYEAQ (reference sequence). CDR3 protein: CASSFGLGNTGELFF. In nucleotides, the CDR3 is TGTGCTAGCAGCTTCGGACTAGGGAACACCGGGGAGCTGTTTTTT.

In DNA form, the CDR3 reads TGTGCCAGCAGCCCACAGGGAGTTAACACTGAAGCTTTCTTT. Its protein is CASSPQGVNTEAFF. V and J are TRBV12-1 and TRBJ1-1; TRBD1, the table's D call, lacks a check against the DNA. TRBV12-1 constitutes a pseudogene. The CDR3 extends over 14 amino acids.

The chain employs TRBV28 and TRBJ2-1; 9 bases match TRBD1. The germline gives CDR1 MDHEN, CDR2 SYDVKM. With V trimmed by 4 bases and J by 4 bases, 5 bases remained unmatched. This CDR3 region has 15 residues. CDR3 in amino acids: CASSSGTGYYNEQFF. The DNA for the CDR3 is TGTGCCAGCAGTTCCGGGACAGGGTATTACAATGAGCAGTTCTTC.

The CDR3 bases are TGCGCCAGCAGTCGTGGGGCAGAAAAAAACATTCAGTACTTC. Protein: CASSRGAEKNIQYF. The rearrangement joins TRBV5-1 to TRBJ2-4; possibly TRBD1 for D (5 bases). Trimming pared 5 bases from V and 4 bases from J, leaving 13 bases between. The CDR3 contains 14 residues. The germline V gene encodes CDR1 SGHRS and CDR2 YFSETQ. The variable domain in full, with the rest retrieved from reference TRBV5-1 and TRBJ2-4, is KAGVTQTPRYLIKTRGQQVTLSCSPISGHRSVSWYQQTPGQGLQFLFEYFSETQRNKGNFPGRFSGRQFSNSRSEMNVSTLELGDSALYLCASSRGAEKNIQYFGAGTRLSVL.

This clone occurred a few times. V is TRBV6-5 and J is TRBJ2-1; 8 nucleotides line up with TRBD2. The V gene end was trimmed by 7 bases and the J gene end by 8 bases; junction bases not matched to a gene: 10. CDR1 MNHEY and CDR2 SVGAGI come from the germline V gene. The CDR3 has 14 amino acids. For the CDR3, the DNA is TGTGCCAGCACCGTCCCGGGACTAGGCGATGAGCAGTTCTTC. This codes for CASTVPGLGDEQFF.

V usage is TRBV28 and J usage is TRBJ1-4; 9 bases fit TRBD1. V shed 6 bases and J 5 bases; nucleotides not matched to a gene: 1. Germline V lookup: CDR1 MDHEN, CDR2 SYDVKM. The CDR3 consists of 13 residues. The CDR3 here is CASRGTGNEKLFF. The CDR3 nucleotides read TGTGCCAGCAGGGGGACAGGGAATGAAAAACTGTTTTTT.

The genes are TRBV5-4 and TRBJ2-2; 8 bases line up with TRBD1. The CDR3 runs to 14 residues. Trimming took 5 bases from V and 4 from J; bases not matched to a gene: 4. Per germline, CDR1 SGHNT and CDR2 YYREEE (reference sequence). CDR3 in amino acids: CASRAGTGTGELFF. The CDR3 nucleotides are TGTGCCAGCAGAGCCGGGACAGGCACCGGGGAGCTGTTTTTT.

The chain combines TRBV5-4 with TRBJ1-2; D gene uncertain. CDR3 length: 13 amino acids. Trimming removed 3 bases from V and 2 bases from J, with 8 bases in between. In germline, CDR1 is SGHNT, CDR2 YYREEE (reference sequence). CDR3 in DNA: TGTGCCAGCAGCTCACAACTAAACTATGGCTACACCTTC. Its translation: CASSSQLNYGYTF.

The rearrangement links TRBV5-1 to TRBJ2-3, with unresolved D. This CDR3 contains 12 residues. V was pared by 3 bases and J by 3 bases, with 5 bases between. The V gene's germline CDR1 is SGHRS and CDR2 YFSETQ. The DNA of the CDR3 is TGCGCCAGCAGCTCGGAGACAGATACGCAGTATTTT. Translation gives CASSSETDTQYF.

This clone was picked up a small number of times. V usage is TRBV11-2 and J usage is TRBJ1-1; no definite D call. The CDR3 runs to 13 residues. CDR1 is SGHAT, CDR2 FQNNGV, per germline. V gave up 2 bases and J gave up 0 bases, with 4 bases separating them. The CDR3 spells CASSLQMNTEAFF. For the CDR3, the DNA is TGTGCCAGCAGCTTACAAATGAACACTGAAGCTTTCTTT.

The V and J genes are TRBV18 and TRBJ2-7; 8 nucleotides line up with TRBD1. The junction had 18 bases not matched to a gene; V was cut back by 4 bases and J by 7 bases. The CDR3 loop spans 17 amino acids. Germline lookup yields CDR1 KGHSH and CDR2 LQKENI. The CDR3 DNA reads TGTGCCAGCTCACTATTTACCACATCAGGGGGCTTGGAGGAGCAGTACTTC. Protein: CASSLFTTSGGLEEQYF.

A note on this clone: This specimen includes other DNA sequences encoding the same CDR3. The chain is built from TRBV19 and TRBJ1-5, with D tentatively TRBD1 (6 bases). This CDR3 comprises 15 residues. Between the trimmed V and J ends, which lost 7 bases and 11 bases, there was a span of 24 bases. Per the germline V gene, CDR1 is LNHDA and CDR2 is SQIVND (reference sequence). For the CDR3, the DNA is TGTGCCAGTAATCTAGGGGGGGGACCCCCCCGGGCCCAGCATTTT. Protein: CASNLGGGPPRAQHF.

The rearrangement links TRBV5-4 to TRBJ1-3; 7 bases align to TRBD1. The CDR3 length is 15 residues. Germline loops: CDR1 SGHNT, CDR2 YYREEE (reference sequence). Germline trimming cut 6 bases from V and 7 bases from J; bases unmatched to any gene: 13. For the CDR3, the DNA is TGTGCCAGCACCATAGACCCGGACAGGAGGAACACCATATATTTT. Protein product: CASTIDPDRRNTIYF. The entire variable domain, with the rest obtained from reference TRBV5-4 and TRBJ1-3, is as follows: ETGVTQSPTHLIKTRGQQVTLRCSSQSGHNTVSWYQQALGQGPQFIFQYYREEENGRGNFPPRFSGLQFPNYSSELNVNALELDDSALYLCASTIDPDRRNTIYFGEGSWLTVV.

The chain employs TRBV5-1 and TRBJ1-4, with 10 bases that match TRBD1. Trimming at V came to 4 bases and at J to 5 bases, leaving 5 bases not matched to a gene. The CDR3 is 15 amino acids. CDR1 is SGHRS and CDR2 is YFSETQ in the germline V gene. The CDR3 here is CASSLGTGENEKLFF. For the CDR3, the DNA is TGCGCCAGCAGCCTCGGGACAGGGGAAAATGAAAAACTGTTTTTT.

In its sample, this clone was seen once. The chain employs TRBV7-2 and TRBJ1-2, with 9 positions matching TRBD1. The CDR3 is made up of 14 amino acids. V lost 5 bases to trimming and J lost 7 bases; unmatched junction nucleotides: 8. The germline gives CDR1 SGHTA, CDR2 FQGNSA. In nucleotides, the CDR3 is TGTGCCAGCAGCCAGACAGGGGGGCTGGCTGGCTACACCTTC. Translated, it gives CASSQTGGLAGYTF.

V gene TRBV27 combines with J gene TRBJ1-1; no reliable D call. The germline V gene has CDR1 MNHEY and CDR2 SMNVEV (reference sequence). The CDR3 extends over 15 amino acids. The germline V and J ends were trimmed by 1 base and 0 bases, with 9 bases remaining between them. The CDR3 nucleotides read TGTGCCAGCAGTTTATACTTGCCTTTGAACACTGAAGCTTTCTTT. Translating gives CASSLYLPLNTEAFF.

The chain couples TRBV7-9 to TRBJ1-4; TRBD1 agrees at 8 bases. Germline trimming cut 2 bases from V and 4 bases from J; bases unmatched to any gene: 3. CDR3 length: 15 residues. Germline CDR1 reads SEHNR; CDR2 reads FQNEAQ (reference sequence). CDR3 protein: CASSLSGGNNEKLFF. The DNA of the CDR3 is TGTGCCAGCAGCTTATCAGGGGGCAATAATGAAAAACTGTTTTTT.

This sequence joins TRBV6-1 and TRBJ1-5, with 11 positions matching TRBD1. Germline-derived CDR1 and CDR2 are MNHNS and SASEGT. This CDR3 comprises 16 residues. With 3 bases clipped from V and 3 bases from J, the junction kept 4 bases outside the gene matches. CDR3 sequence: CASSEKGQGVNQPQHF. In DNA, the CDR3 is TGTGCCAGCAGTGAGAAGGGACAGGGGGTCAATCAGCCCCAGCATTTT.

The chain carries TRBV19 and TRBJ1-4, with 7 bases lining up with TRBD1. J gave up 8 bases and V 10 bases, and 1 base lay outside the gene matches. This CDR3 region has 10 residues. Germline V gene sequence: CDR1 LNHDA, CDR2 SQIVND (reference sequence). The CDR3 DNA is TGTGCCACCAGGGGGGAAAAACTGTTTTTT. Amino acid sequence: CATRGEKLFF.

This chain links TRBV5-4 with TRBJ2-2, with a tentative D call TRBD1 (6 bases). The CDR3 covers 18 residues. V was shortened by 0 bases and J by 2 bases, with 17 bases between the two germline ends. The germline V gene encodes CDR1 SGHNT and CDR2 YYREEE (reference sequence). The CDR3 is CASSLDLQGFSNTGELFF. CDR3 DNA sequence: TGTGCCAGCAGCTTGGACCTACAGGGATTTAGTAACACCGGGGAGCTGTTTTTT. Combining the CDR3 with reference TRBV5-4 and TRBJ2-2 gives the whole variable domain ETGVTQSPTHLIKTRGQQVTLRCSSQSGHNTVSWYQQALGQGPQFIFQYYREEENGRGNFPPRFSGLQFPNYSSELNVNALELDDSALYLCASSLDLQGFSNTGELFFGEGSRLTVL.

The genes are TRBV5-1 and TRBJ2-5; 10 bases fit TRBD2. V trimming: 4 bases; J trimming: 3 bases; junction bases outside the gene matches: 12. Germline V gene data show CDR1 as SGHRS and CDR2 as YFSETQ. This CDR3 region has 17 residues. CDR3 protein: CASSLQPSGLAEETQYF. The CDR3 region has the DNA TGCGCCAGCAGCCTACAGCCCTCCGGACTAGCGGAAGAGACCCAGTACTTC.

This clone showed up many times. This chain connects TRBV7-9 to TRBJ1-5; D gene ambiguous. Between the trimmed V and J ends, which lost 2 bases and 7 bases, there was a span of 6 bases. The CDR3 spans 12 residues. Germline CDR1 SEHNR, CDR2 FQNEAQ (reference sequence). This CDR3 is CASSLNQQPQHF. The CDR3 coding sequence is TGTGCCAGCAGCTTAAACCAGCAGCCCCAGCATTTT.

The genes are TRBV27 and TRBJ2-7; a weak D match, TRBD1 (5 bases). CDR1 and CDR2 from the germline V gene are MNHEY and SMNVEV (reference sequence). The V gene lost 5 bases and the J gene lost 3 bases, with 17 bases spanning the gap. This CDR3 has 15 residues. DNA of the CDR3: TGTGCCAGCAGTCTAAGACAGCACCCTGACTACGAGCAGTACTTC. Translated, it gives CASSLRQHPDYEQYF.

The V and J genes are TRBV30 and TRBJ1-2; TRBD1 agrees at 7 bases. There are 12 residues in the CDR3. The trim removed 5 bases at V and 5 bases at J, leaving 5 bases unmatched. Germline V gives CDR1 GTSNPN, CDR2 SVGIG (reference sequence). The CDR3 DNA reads TGTGCCTGGGCCGGGACAGCTTATGGCTACACCTTC. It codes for CAWAGTAYGYTF. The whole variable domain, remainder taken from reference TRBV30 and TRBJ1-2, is SQTIHQWPATLVQPVGSPLSLECTVEGTSNPNLYWYRQAAGRGLQLLFYSVGIGQISSEVPQNLSASRPQDRQFILSSKKLLLSDSGFYLCAWAGTAYGYTFGSGTRLTVV.